One sample yielded the 12 T cell receptor beta chains listed below, sequenced in a study of blood T cells in healthy people across ages. A second about 7 to 11 cycle PCR used barcoded and J-beta primers. TCRdb re-derived calls from the 5' RACE reads in MiXCR, one entry per CDR3 protein. Of some 1.5 million distinct CDR3 sequences in the sample, 28% were seen once. The sample consisted of blood. The source of these receptors is a woman aged 30 to 39 in good health.

V gene TRBV20-1 combines with J gene TRBJ2-7; a weak D match, TRBD1 (6 bases). The CDR3 is made up of 13 amino acids. Germline V lookup: CDR1 DFQATT, CDR2 SNEGSKA (reference sequence). Deletions cut 1 base from V and 0 bases from J, with 7 bases between. CDR3 nucleotides: TGCAGTGCTAGAGGGACAGCCTCCTACGAGCAGTACTTC. Residues: CSARGTASYEQYF.

This clonotype was counted between two and nine times. V usage is TRBV20-1 and J usage is TRBJ2-1; 8 nucleotides line up with TRBD2. V shed 6 bases and J 2 bases; nucleotides not matched to a gene: 6. This CDR3 contains 14 residues. The germline CDR1 and CDR2 sequences are DFQATT and SNEGSKA (reference sequence). CDR3 sequence (DNA): TGCAGTGCCCATAGCGGGACCACCTACAATGAGCAGTTCTTC. It specifies CSAHSGTTYNEQFF.

The sample holds many counts of this clonotype. V usage is TRBV3-1 and J usage is TRBJ2-7; D is perhaps TRBD2 (6 bases). The CDR3 totals 13 residues. Deletions cut 6 bases from V and 2 bases from J, with 11 bases between. Germline CDR1 reads LGHDT; CDR2 reads YNNKEL (reference sequence). CDR3 loop: CASSTTSTYEQYF. The CDR3 DNA reads TGTGCCAGCAGTACTACTAGCACCTACGAGCAGTACTTC.

J is TRBJ2-1 and V is TRBV27; D is possibly TRBD2 (6 bases). There are 14 residues in the CDR3. Germline CDR1 MNHEY, CDR2 SMNVEV (reference sequence). The V gene lost 8 bases and the J gene lost 6 bases, with 17 bases spanning the gap. Written as DNA, the CDR3 is TGTGCCAGCCAGATACTTGGCGGGACCAATGAGCAGTTCTTC. This translates into CASQILGGTNEQFF.

The chain combines TRBV7-8 with TRBJ2-3, with 8 nucleotides matching TRBD2. The germline gives CDR1 SGHVS, CDR2 FQNEAQ. This CDR3 spans 12 amino acids. V lost 4 bases, J lost 13 bases, and 7 bases stayed unmatched. CDR3 nucleotide sequence: TGTGCCAGCAGCTCCTACCGGGAGGGCAAGTATTTT. Protein product: CASSSYREGKYF.

The J gene is TRBJ2-7, the V gene TRBV20-1; D possibly matches TRBD1 or TRBD2 (5 bases each). Per germline, CDR1 DFQATT and CDR2 SNEGSKA (reference sequence). The germline V and J ends were trimmed by 4 bases and 1 base, with 17 bases remaining between them. The CDR3 contains 15 residues. CDR3 loop: CSATLTGTDSYEQYF. CDR3 sequence (DNA): TGCAGTGCTACGTTAACCGGGACCGATTCCTACGAGCAGTACTTC.

This chain joins TRBV24-1 and TRBJ1-2; no firm D call. Trimming stripped 1 base from V and 3 bases from J, with 2 bases between. The CDR3 is 12 residues long. CDR1 and CDR2 (germline): KGHDR, SFDVKD. The CDR3, as DNA: TGTGCCACCAGTGATTTTGACTATGGCTACACCTTC. This encodes CATSDFDYGYTF.

A few counts support this clonotype. The chain has TRBV9 and TRBJ2-3; D is perhaps TRBD2 (5 bases). Trimming left V 3 bases short and J 5 bases short, with 13 bases between. The CDR3 covers 14 residues. CDR1 is SGDLS and CDR2 is YYNGEE in the germline V gene. The chain's CDR3 is CASSGGQLGDTQYF. The CDR3 region has the DNA TGTGCCAGCAGCGGAGGGCAGCTCGGAGATACGCAGTATTTT.

The rearrangement links TRBV7-9 to TRBJ2-1, with 7 nucleotides matching TRBD1. Germline CDR1 SEHNR, CDR2 FQNEAQ (reference sequence). CDR3 size: 13 residues. The CDR3 loop reads CVTPGQRYNEQFF. The CDR3 DNA reads as TGTGTCACCCCGGGACAGAGATACAATGAGCAGTTCTTC.

This clonotype has at least ten counts. The chain couples TRBV29-1 to TRBJ1-2, with D tentatively TRBD1 (6 bases). The germline CDR1 and CDR2 sequences are SQVTM and ANQGSEA. The CDR3 is 13 amino acids. The V end lost 0 bases, the J end lost 8 bases, and 13 bases lay between the germline ends. CDR3: CSVEEDRGKGYTF. As DNA, the CDR3 is TGCAGCGTTGAAGAAGATAGGGGGAAAGGCTACACCTTC.

The chain has TRBV11-2 and TRBJ2-7; 9 bases line up with TRBD1. Trimming cost V 4 bases and J 2 bases; bases outside gene matches: 9. There are 16 residues in the CDR3. From germline, CDR1 is SGHAT and CDR2 FQNNGV. CDR3 coding DNA: TGTGCCAGCAGCTCATCACTAGGGGACAGGGCCTACGAGCAGTACTTC. Residues: CASSSSLGDRAYEQYF.

V gene TRBV12-3 or TRBV12-4 combines with J gene TRBJ2-1; TRBD2 might be the D (6 bases). Between the trimmed V and J ends, which lost 8 bases and 13 bases, there was a span of 21 bases. CDR3 size: 13 residues. CDR3 loop: CASGSPGGETQFF. CDR3 sequence (DNA): TGTGCCAGCGGATCTCCCGGGGGAGAGACCCAGTTCTTC.